One T cell receptor beta chain is described in this entry. The antigen is not known. Amplification used 60 Vbeta primers and 13 Jbeta primers. The repertoire was sequenced with immunoSEQ multiplex PCR; TCRdb's copy has only in-frame clones and lacks some. The sample shows 150,000 or so clones, 75% to 85% of them seen only once. There are 15 residues in the CDR3. The germline gives CDR1 KGHSH, CDR2 LQKENI. Trimming shortened V by 3 bases and J by 0 bases, and 11 bases separated the two germline ends. The sample originates from a study of cytomegalovirus exposure and HLA in healthy donors. Study conclusions and caveats: A later analysis appeared to link common viral pathogens to several of the most significant clusters.

Sequenced input: PBMCs. The genes are TRBV18 and TRBJ1-1; D might be TRBD1 (5 bases). The sequence was obtained from a man in his fifties in good health and CMV-seronegative. CDR3 amino acids: CASSPRGVMNTEAFF. The CDR3 DNA follows: TGTGCCAGCTCACCTAGGGGCGTTATGAACACTGAAGCTTTCTTT.